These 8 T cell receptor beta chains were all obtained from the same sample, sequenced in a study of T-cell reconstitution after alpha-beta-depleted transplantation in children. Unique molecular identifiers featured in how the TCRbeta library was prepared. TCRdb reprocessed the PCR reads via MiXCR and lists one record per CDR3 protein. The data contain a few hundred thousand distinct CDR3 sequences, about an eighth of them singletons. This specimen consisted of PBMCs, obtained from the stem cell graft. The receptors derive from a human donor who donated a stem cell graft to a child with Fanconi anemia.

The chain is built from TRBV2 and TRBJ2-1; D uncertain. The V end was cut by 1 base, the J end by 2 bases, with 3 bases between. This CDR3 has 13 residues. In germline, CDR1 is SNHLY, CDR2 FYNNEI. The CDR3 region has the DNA TGTGCCAGCAGTGAAGAGACCTACAATGAGCAGTTCTTC. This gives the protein CASSEETYNEQFF.

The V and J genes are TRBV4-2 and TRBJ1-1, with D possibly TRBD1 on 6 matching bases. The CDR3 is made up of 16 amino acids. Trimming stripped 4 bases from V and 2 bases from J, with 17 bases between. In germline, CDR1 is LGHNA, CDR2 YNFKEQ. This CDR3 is CASSPGGGIENTEAFF. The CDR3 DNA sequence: TGTGCCAGCAGCCCCGGAGGGGGGATAGAAAACACTGAAGCTTTCTTT.

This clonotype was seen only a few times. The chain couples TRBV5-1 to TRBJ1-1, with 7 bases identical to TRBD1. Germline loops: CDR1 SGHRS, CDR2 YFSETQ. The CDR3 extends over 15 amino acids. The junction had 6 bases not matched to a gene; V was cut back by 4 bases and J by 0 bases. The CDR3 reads CASSLPGQMNTEAFF. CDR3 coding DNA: TGCGCCAGCAGCCTACCGGGACAGATGAACACTGAAGCTTTCTTT.

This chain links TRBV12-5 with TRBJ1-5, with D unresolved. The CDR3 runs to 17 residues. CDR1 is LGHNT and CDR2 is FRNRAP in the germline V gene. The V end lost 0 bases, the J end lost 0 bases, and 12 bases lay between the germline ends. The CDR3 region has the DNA TGTGCTAGTGGTTTGGTACGGTCCGGTTATAGCAATCAGCCCCAGCATTTT. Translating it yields CASGLVRSGYSNQPQHF.

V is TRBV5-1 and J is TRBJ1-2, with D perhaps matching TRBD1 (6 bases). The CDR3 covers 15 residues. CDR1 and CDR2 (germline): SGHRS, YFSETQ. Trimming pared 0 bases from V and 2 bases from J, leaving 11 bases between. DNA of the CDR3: TGCGCCAGCAGCTTGGCAGGGGCTTGGAACTATGGCTACACCTTC. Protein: CASSLAGAWNYGYTF.

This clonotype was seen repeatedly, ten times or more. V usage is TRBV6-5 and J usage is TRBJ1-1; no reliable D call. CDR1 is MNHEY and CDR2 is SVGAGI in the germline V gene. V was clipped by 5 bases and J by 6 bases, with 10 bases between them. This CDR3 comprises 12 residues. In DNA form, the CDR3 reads TGTGCCAGCAGTCACCCGACGGCTGAAGCTTTCTTT. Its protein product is CASSHPTAEAFF.

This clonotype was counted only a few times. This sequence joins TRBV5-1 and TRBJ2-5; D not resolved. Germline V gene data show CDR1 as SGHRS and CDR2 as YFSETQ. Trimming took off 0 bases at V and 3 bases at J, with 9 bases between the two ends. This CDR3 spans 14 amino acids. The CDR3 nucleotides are TGCGCCAGCAGCTTGGTTGTCGGAAAAGAGACCCAGTACTTC. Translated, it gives CASSLVVGKETQYF.

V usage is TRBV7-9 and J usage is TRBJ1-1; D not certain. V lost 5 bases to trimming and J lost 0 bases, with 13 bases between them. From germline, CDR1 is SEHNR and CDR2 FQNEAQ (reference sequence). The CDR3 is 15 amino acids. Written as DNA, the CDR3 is TGTGCCAGCAGCACTCGCGGAGGGATGAACACTGAAGCTTTCTTT. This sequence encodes CASSTRGGMNTEAFF.